These 31 T cell receptor beta chains share one sample of origin, sequenced in a study of OX40 agonist ivuxolimab in advanced cancers. The data were produced by immunoSEQ multiplex PCR, yet TCRdb's version contains in-frame clones alone and is incomplete. There are approximately 57,000 clones in the sample; approximately 88% occur only once, and more than 3% lies in the top ten. Sequenced here: CD4+ or CD8+ T cells sorted from blood, sampled in a trial of the OX40 agonist ivuxolimab. These receptors all stem from an adult with an advanced solid tumor such as melanoma, head and neck, liver or kidney cancer.

The V call is TRBV30, the J call TRBJ2-1, with D unclear. With 4 bases removed from V and 0 bases from J, the gap between germline ends came to 10 bases. In germline, CDR1 is GTSNPN, CDR2 SVGIG (reference sequence). The CDR3 extends over 14 amino acids. CDR3 region: CAWKRATSYNEQFF. In DNA form, the CDR3 reads TGTGCCTGGAAAAGGGCTACCTCCTACAATGAGCAGTTCTTC.

The CDR3 loop reads CAWSPGGALLRGYTF. CDR3 DNA sequence: TGTGCCTGGAGTCCCGGGGGTGCCCTTCTCCGTGGCTACACCTTC. This chain connects TRBV30 to TRBJ1-2; tentatively, D is TRBD1 (5 bases). Germline V gene data show CDR1 as GTSNPN and CDR2 as SVGIG (reference sequence). The CDR3 has 15 amino acids. The ends were cut back, 2 bases at V and 7 bases at J, with 20 bases in the middle. The full variable domain, completed using reference TRBV30 and TRBJ1-2, is SQTIHQWPATLVQPVGSPLSLECTVEGTSNPNLYWYRQAAGRGLQLLFYSVGIGQISSEVPQNLSASRPQDRQFILSSKKLLLSDSGFYLCAWSPGGALLRGYTFGSGTRLTVV.

About this clone: Other DNA sequences from this sample encode an identical CDR3 as well. The chain couples TRBV6-5 to TRBJ1-2; perhaps TRBD1 as D (5 bases). The CDR3 spans 14 residues. With 6 bases removed from V and 5 bases from J, the gap between germline ends came to 16 bases. Per germline, CDR1 MNHEY and CDR2 SVGAGI. CDR3 coding DNA: TGTGCCAGCAGCCCGGGGGGGGTTGTATATGGCTACACCTTC. This codes for CASSPGGVVYGYTF.

The chain has TRBV5-1 and TRBJ1-4, with no clear D. The length of the CDR3 is 14 residues. V was clipped by 4 bases and J by 0 bases, with 7 bases between them. Germline V CDR1 and CDR2: SGHRS, YFSETQ. The chain's CDR3 is CASSRLATNEKLFF. The CDR3 region has the DNA TGCGCCAGCAGCCGTCTTGCAACTAATGAAAAACTGTTTTTT. Looking up the rest from reference TRBV5-1 and TRBJ1-4 gives the full variable domain: KAGVTQTPRYLIKTRGQQVTLSCSPISGHRSVSWYQQTPGQGLQFLFEYFSETQRNKGNFPGRFSGRQFSNSRSEMNVSTLELGDSALYLCASSRLATNEKLFFGSGTQLSVL.

The chain recombines TRBV6-1 with TRBJ2-7; possibly TRBD2 for D (6 bases). Trimming stripped 7 bases from V and 4 bases from J, with 17 bases between. There are 14 residues in the CDR3. Germline lookup yields CDR1 MNHNS and CDR2 SASEGT. The CDR3: CASMGLVNSYEQYF. CDR3 in DNA: TGTGCCAGCATGGGACTCGTTAATAGTTACGAGCAGTACTTC.

The J gene is TRBJ1-5, the V gene TRBV5-1, with D unclear. Trimming cost V 3 bases and J 7 bases, with 14 bases left between them. CDR1 is SGHRS, CDR2 YFSETQ, per germline. The length of the CDR3 is 14 residues. Written as DNA, the CDR3 is TGCGCCAGCAGCTCCACCCCAGTAGAACAGCCCCAGCATTTT. Its protein product is CASSSTPVEQPQHF.

The chain recombines TRBV5-6 with TRBJ2-3, with a weak D call TRBD2 (5 bases). V was shortened by 3 bases and J by 4 bases, with 12 bases between the two germline ends. Germline CDR1 and CDR2: SGHDT and YYEEEE. This CDR3 region has 14 residues. This CDR3 is CASSSRTAADTQYF. CDR3 coding DNA: TGTGCCAGCAGCTCGCGGACTGCGGCAGATACGCAGTATTTT.

This sequence joins TRBV11-2 and TRBJ2-3; D is unresolved. Deletions cut 5 bases from V and 1 base from J, with 7 bases between. The CDR3 is made up of 13 amino acids. The germline V gene encodes CDR1 SGHAT and CDR2 FQNNGV. CDR3 DNA sequence: TGTGCCAGCAGCCCCCGGGGCACAGATACGCAGTATTTT. This translates into CASSPRGTDTQYF.

The V call is TRBV7-9, the J call TRBJ2-3, with D unresolved. With 3 bases removed from V and 2 bases from J, the gap between germline ends came to 9 bases. The V gene's germline CDR1 is SEHNR and CDR2 FQNEAQ (reference sequence). The CDR3 is 14 residues long. The CDR3 here is CASSFAADTDTQYF. CDR3 sequence (DNA): TGTGCCAGCAGCTTCGCCGCCGACACAGATACGCAGTATTTT.

In the case of this clone: The same CDR3 also results from other DNA sequences found in this sample. DNA of the CDR3: TGTGCCAGCAGTGAACAGGGTTCTGGAAACACCATATATTTT. It specifies CASSEQGSGNTIYF. This chain connects TRBV2 to TRBJ1-3; possible D gene TRBD1, 5 bases. Trimming removed 2 bases from V and 1 base from J, with 6 bases in between. Germline V lookup: CDR1 SNHLY, CDR2 FYNNEI. The CDR3 is 14 amino acids.

The V and J genes are TRBV19 and TRBJ1-1, with D uncertain. Germline V gene data show CDR1 as LNHDA and CDR2 as SQIVND (reference sequence). There are 14 residues in the CDR3. Between the trimmed V and J ends, which lost 4 bases and 0 bases, there was a span of 9 bases. The CDR3 reads CASSTQTVNTEAFF. The CDR3, as DNA: TGTGCCAGTAGTACCCAAACAGTGAACACTGAAGCTTTCTTT.

The chain links TRBV19 to TRBJ2-5, with a weak D call TRBD1 (6 bases). The CDR3 sequence is 13 residues long. Germline V gene sequence: CDR1 LNHDA, CDR2 SQIVND (reference sequence). Trimming stripped 9 bases from V and 6 bases from J, with 17 bases between. The CDR3 spells CARPWTARKTQYF. The CDR3, as DNA: TGTGCCAGGCCATGGACAGCAAGGAAGACCCAGTACTTC.

V and J are TRBV5-6 and TRBJ2-1, with 11 bases fitting TRBD1. Germline V CDR1 and CDR2: SGHDT, YYEEEE. CDR3 length equals 15 residues. Trimming took 4 bases from V and 8 from J; bases not matched to a gene: 8. The CDR3 is CASSTGTGGWDEQFF. The CDR3 coding sequence is TGTGCCAGCAGCACCGGGACAGGGGGTTGGGATGAGCAGTTCTTC. Filled out from reference TRBV5-6 and TRBJ2-1, the complete variable domain reads DAGVTQSPTHLIKTRGQQVTLRCSPKSGHDTVSWYQQALGQGPQFIFQYYEEEERQRGNFPDRFSGHQFPNYSSELNVNALLLGDSALYLCASSTGTGGWDEQFFGPGTRLTVL.

This clone occurred once. J is TRBJ2-2 and V is TRBV7-9; 11 bases map to TRBD2. Per the germline V gene, CDR1 is SEHNR and CDR2 is FQNEAQ (reference sequence). Trimming took 1 base from V and 5 from J; bases not matched to a gene: 6. The CDR3 runs 17 residues. CDR3 DNA sequence: TGTGCCAGCAGCTTAGGGGTACTAGCGGGAGAGACCGGGGAGCTGTTTTTT. Translation gives CASSLGVLAGETGELFF.

The J gene is TRBJ2-5, the V gene TRBV6-5; no definite D call. Deletions cut 1 base from V and 0 bases from J, with 6 bases between. The CDR3 extends over 14 amino acids. Per germline, CDR1 MNHEY and CDR2 SVGAGI. CDR3: CASSYWANQETQYF. CDR3 in DNA: TGTGCCAGCAGTTACTGGGCAAACCAAGAGACCCAGTACTTC.

The V and J genes are TRBV4-1 and TRBJ2-3; D possibly corresponds to TRBD2 (5 bases). The CDR3 contains 16 residues. Per germline, CDR1 MGHRA and CDR2 YSYEKL. V shed 4 bases and J shed 4 bases, with 18 bases lying between them. In nucleotides, the CDR3 is TGCGCCAGCAGCCGGCGTTTGGGGAGTGGATCAGATACGCAGTATTTT. Amino acid sequence: CASSRRLGSGSDTQYF.

V and J are TRBV5-1 and TRBJ2-7; D tentatively reads TRBD1 or TRBD2 (5 bases each). Trimming removed 1 base from V and 3 bases from J, with 14 bases in between. CDR3 length: 15 residues. Germline-derived CDR1 and CDR2 are SGHRS and YFSETQ. The CDR3 nucleotides are TGCGCCAGCAGCTTGTCGGGTGGGACCATCTACGAGCAGTACTTC. It is translated as CASSLSGGTIYEQYF.

With respect to this clone: The junction does not match germline at one end; this may be a read error. This specimen includes other DNA sequences encoding the same CDR3. This chain links TRBV7-9 with TRBJ2-1; D may be TRBD1 (8 bases). In germline, CDR1 is SEHNR, CDR2 FQNEAQ (reference sequence). The CDR3 runs 16 residues. This CDR3 reads CASIQLQGGTYNEQFF. The CDR3 DNA reads as TGCGCCAGCATCCAACTACAGGGGGGGACCTACAATGAGCAGTTCTTC. Filled out from reference TRBV7-9 and TRBJ2-1, the complete variable domain reads DTGVSQNPRHKITKRGQNVTFRCDPISEHNRLYWYRQTLGQGPEFLTYFQNEAQLEKSRLLSDRFSAERPKGSFSTLEIQRTEQGDSAMYLCASIQLQGGTYNEQFFGPGTRLTVL.

The rearrangement joins TRBV9 to TRBJ1-1; D possibly corresponds to TRBD1 (5 bases). The germline CDR1 and CDR2 sequences are SGDLS and YYNGEE. There are 15 residues in the CDR3. Trimming took off 4 bases at V and 5 bases at J, with 18 bases between the two ends. CDR3 DNA: TGTGCCAGCAGCCCTCCCCAGGGAGCAAGGACTGAAGCTTTCTTT. Its translation: CASSPPQGARTEAFF. Looking up the rest from reference TRBV9 and TRBJ1-1 gives the full variable domain: DSGVTQTPKHLITATGQRVTLRCSPRSGDLSVYWYQQSLDQGLQFLIQYYNGEERAKGNILERFSAQQFPDLHSELNLSSLELGDSALYFCASSPPQGARTEAFFGQGTRLTVV.

The gene calls are TRBV10-3 and TRBJ2-7; 12 bases fit TRBD2. The CDR3 contains 15 residues. Germline V lookup: CDR1 ENHRY, CDR2 SYGVKD. V shed 4 bases and J 4 bases; nucleotides not matched to a gene: 5. The chain's CDR3 is CAISATSGSGYEQYF. CDR3 coding DNA: TGTGCCATCAGTGCGACTAGCGGGAGCGGGTACGAGCAGTACTTC.

CDR3 in amino acids: CAWSVPGNQPQHF. The CDR3, as DNA: TGTGCCTGGAGTGTACCGGGGAATCAGCCCCAGCATTTT. The V call is TRBV30, the J call TRBJ1-5; the D is unclear. Germline V gene sequence: CDR1 GTSNPN, CDR2 SVGIG (reference sequence). The CDR3 contains 13 residues. Trimming left V 0 bases short and J 4 bases short, with 7 bases between.

Only one count was recorded for this clone. V and J are TRBV6-1 and TRBJ2-1; D might be TRBD1 (5 bases). Germline CDR1 is MNHNS and CDR2 is SASEGT. The CDR3 consists of 15 residues. V was pared by 3 bases and J by 0 bases, with 9 bases between. CDR3 sequence: CASSEGPSSYNEQFF. In DNA form, the CDR3 reads TGTGCCAGCAGTGAGGGGCCTAGCTCCTACAATGAGCAGTTCTTC.

This clone has a single count. One end of the junction is discordant with germline, which a read error may explain. The rearrangement uses TRBV7-7 and TRBJ2-5, with D perhaps matching TRBD1 (5 bases). Germline CDR1 is SSHAT and CDR2 is FNYEAQ (reference sequence). The CDR3 length is 13 residues. The CDR3 protein is CASSRRGQETQYF. CDR3 sequence (DNA): TGTGCTAGCAGCAGAAGGGGACAAGAGACCCAGTACTTC.

The rearrangement uses TRBV28 and TRBJ1-4, with D unclear. This CDR3 comprises 13 residues. In germline, CDR1 is MDHEN, CDR2 SYDVKM. The ends were cut back, 1 base at V and 5 bases at J, with 5 bases in the middle. The CDR3 sequence is CASSLSQNEKLFF. The CDR3 bases are TGTGCCAGCAGTTTATCTCAGAATGAAAAACTGTTTTTT.

The chain has TRBV27 and TRBJ2-7; D gene ambiguous. The CDR3 spans 15 residues. Trimming removed 5 bases from V and 2 bases from J, with 16 bases in between. The germline gives CDR1 MNHEY, CDR2 SMNVEV (reference sequence). Written as DNA, the CDR3 is TGTGCCAGCAGTCCCGCTCAGACTGGAACCTACGAGCAGTACTTC. Its protein product is CASSPAQTGTYEQYF.

This chain uses TRBV13 with TRBJ2-1; 10 bases map to TRBD2. Per the germline V gene, CDR1 is PRHDT and CDR2 is FYEKMQ (reference sequence). Unmatched junction bases numbered 5, after V lost 0 bases and J lost 9 bases. The CDR3 is 15 amino acids. As DNA, the CDR3 is TGTGCCAGCAGCTTAGGCTCTAGCGGGAGCGTTGAGCAGTTCTTC. Amino acids: CASSLGSSGSVEQFF.

The genes are TRBV6-5 and TRBJ2-7; maybe TRBD2 (5 bases). Germline CDR1 reads MNHEY; CDR2 reads SVGAGI. CDR3 length: 14 amino acids. V lost 4 bases and J 2 bases, leaving 12 bases between the germline ends. CDR3 bases: TGTGCCAGCAGTTTGGACGGGAAGCCCTACGAGCAGTACTTC. Protein product: CASSLDGKPYEQYF.

This chain connects TRBV4-3 to TRBJ2-3; 10 nucleotides align to TRBD2. CDR3 size: 18 residues. Trimming removed 0 bases from V and 2 bases from J; junction bases left unmatched: 8. Germline loops: CDR1 LGHNA, CDR2 YSLEER. CDR3: CASSQELSAGGVTDTQYF. The CDR3 nucleotides read TGCGCCAGCAGCCAAGAGTTGTCAGCGGGAGGGGTCACAGATACGCAGTATTTT.

The chain uses TRBV19 and TRBJ2-2, with 8 bases identical to TRBD1. V shed 5 bases and J 6 bases; nucleotides not matched to a gene: 5. Germline V CDR1 and CDR2: LNHDA, SQIVND (reference sequence). The CDR3 has 14 residues. CDR3: CASSRQGASGELFF. The CDR3 coding sequence is TGTGCCAGTAGTCGGCAGGGGGCATCCGGGGAGCTGTTTTTT.

V usage is TRBV25-1 and J usage is TRBJ2-5; TRBD2 agrees at 9 bases. There are 15 residues in the CDR3. Germline trimming cut 4 bases from V and 11 bases from J; bases unmatched to any gene: 14. CDR1 and CDR2 from the germline V gene are MGHDK and SYGVNS. The DNA for the CDR3 is TGTGCCAGCAGTGGGCCGGGACTAGCAGAGGGGAGACAGTACTTC. Protein product: CASSGPGLAEGRQYF.

The chain joins TRBV19 to TRBJ2-4; D is unresolved. The CDR3 has 13 residues. V lost 3 bases to trimming and J lost 3 bases, with 6 bases between them. Germline V gene lookup returns CDR1 LNHDA and CDR2 SQIVND (reference sequence). DNA of the CDR3: TGTGCCAGTAGTATGAACGACAAAAACATTCAGTACTTC. It translates to CASSMNDKNIQYF.